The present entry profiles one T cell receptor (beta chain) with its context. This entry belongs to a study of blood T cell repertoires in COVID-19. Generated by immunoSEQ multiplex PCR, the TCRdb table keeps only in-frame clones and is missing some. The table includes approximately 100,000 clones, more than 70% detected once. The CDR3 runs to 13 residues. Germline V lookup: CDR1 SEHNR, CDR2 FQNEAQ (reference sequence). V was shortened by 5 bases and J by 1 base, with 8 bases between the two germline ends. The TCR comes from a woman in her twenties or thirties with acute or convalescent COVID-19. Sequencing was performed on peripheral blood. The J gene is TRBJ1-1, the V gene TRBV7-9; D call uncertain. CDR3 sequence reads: CASSQTSNTEAFF. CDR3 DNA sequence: TGTGCCAGCAGCCAAACTTCGAACACTGAAGCTTTCTTT. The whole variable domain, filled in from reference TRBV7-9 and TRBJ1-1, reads DTGVSQNPRHKITKRGQNVTFRCDPISEHNRLYWYRQTLGQGPEFLTYFQNEAQLEKSRLLSDRFSAERPKGSFSTLEIQRTEQGDSAMYLCASSQTSNTEAFFGQGTRLTVV.